These T cell receptor beta chains were read from a single sample in a study of T cells in localized non-small cell lung cancer. Using immunoSEQ multiplex PCR, the repertoire was profiled, and TCRdb retains in-frame clones only, with some absent. The sample contains 35,000 or so clones, roughly 87% of which appear only once. The specimen was peripheral blood, collected before any cancer treatment. The receptor set was obtained from a woman aged 35 to 69 with stage I lung adenocarcinoma. CDR3s leave out the opening cysteine and the closing phenylalanine or tryptophan. Fields, in order: V gene, J gene, CDR3 protein.

>TRBV19|TRBJ1-3
ASRTLNLKGRKGNTIY
>TRBV7-2|TRBJ1-6
ASSHGATYNSPLH
>TRBV2|TRBJ2-2
ASGRTQGAMGGELF
>TRBV5-4|TRBJ1-2
ASSLVDVPYGYT
>TRBV28|TRBJ2-7
ASSSGLGGGTYEQY
>TRBV6-4|TRBJ2-7
ASPHPTQQY
>TRBV7-8|TRBJ2-1
ASSLGVNMVNEQF
>TRBV5-8|TRBJ1-1
ASSLTPGQNTEAF
>TRBV19|TRBJ2-7
ASSGQGYEQY
>TRBV6-1|TRBJ2-4
ASSNPGAKNIQY
>TRBV5-8|TRBJ1-5
ASSLAWALNQPQH